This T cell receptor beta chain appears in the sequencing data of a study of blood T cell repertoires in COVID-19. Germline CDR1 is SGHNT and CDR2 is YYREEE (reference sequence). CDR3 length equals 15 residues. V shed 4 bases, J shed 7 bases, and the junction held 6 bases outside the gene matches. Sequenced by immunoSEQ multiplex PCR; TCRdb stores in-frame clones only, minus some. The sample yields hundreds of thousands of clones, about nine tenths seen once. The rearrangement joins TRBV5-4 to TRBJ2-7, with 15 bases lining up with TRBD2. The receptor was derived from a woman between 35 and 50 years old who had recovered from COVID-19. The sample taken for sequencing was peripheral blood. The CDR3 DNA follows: TGTGCCAGCAGCATCGGGACTAGCGGGGGGAGAGAGCAGTACTTC. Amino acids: CASSIGTSGGREQYF.